Only one count was recorded for the clone carrying this TCR beta chain. This entry is derived from a study of blood T cell repertoires in COVID-19. Turning to the study itself: Donors in the United States, Italy and Spain gave samples during acute or convalescent COVID-19. T cells, B-cell-depleted T cells, or PBMCs provided the cDNA or gDNA that served as material.

Sequencing was performed with immunoSEQ multiplex PCR; in TCRdb, only in-frame clones are kept and a portion is missing. Among roughly 400,000 clones listed, about 89% were seen once. The CDR3 has 13 residues. The germline V gene has CDR1 SGHAT and CDR2 FQNNGV. The ends were cut back, 6 bases at V and 1 base at J, with 9 bases in the middle. The sequencing sample was made of peripheral blood. V gene TRBV11-2 combines with J gene TRBJ1-1, with D tentatively TRBD1 (6 bases). The sequence came from a woman aged 55 to 70 with COVID-19, enrolled during active disease. CDR3: CASSGGRNTEAFF. In DNA form, the CDR3 reads TGTGCCAGCAGTGGGGGCAGGAACACTGAAGCTTTCTTT.